This T cell receptor beta chain was observed in a study of blood T cells in healthy people across ages. With regard to this clonotype: What it binds is not known.

Findings and limits, study-wide: Diversity estimated from one million T cells was considered an underestimate. Age brought a roughly linear fall in TCR beta diversity measured per million T cells.

The CDR3 contains 13 residues. Per germline, CDR1 MNHEY and CDR2 SMNVEV (reference sequence). Losses at the gene ends were 3 bases for V and 3 bases for J; bases not matched to a gene: 2. A second about 6 to 11 cycle PCR used barcoded and J-beta primers. Every molecule of cDNA carried a tag from a template-switch adaptor with 12 random nucleotides. Each sample provided no less than 3 million CDR3-containing paired-end reads. TCRdb itself ran the 5' RACE reads through MiXCR, one entry per CDR3 protein. The sample includes 780,000 or so distinct CDR3 sequences, about 56% of them seen just once. V usage is TRBV27 and J usage is TRBJ2-7; 7 positions match TRBD2. What was sequenced was blood. The origin of this receptor is a man aged 35-49 years in good health. CDR3 nucleotides: TGTGCCAGCAGTTTTGAGCGGGGCTACGAGCAGTACTTC. It is translated as CASSFERGYEQYF.